This T cell receptor (beta chain) was recorded in a study of blood T cell repertoires in COVID-19. Overall study: Samples came from the United States, Italy and Spain, spanning acute and convalescent COVID-19. T cells, B-cell-depleted T cells, or PBMCs supplied cDNA or gDNA.

The V end was cut by 1 base, the J end by 4 bases, with 14 bases between. CDR1 and CDR2 (germline): SGHVS, FQNEAQ. The CDR3 extends over 15 amino acids. Per the study methods: Reference gene primer amplification in the assay estimated nucleated cell counts. The data were produced by immunoSEQ multiplex PCR, yet TCRdb's version contains in-frame clones alone and is incomplete. Clonal size and the V and J genes are those of that table, whereas D and trimming came from the DNA. Of approximately 31,000 clones listed, over 75% are singletons. This TCR was recovered from a man older than 75 with active COVID-19. Material for sequencing was peripheral blood. J is TRBJ2-7 and V is TRBV7-8; the D gene is possibly TRBD1 (6 bases). Here the CDR3 DNA reads TGTGCCAGCAGCTTAGACAGGGTTAGAGGGTACGAGCAGTACTTC. This sequence encodes CASSLDRVRGYEQYF. The variable domain in full, completed from reference TRBV7-8 and TRBJ2-7, reads GAGVSQSPRYKVAKRGQDVALRCDPISGHVSLFWYQQALGQGPEFLTYFQNEAQLDKSGLPSDRFFAERPEGSVSTLKIQRTQQEDSAVYLCASSLDRVRGYEQYFGPGTRLTVT.